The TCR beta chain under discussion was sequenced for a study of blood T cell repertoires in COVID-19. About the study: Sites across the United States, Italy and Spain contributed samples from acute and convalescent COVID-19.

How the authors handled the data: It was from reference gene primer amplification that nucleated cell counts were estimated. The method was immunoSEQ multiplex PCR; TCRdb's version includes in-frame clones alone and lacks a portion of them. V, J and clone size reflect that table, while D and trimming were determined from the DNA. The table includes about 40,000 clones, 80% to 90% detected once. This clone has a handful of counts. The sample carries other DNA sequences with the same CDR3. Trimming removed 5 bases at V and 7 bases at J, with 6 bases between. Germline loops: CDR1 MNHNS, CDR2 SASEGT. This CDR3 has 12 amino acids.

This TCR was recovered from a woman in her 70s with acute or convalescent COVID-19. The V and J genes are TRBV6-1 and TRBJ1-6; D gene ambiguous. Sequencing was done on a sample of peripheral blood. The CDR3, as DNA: TGTGCCAGCAGTTATTTGAATTCACCCCTCCACTTT. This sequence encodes CASSYLNSPLHF.